Included here is one T cell receptor beta chain sequence, with context. The data were obtained in a study of shared clonotypes between healthy human individuals. About the study: In total, the donors were two women and a few men aged 18 to 49.

In germline, CDR1 is MDHEN, CDR2 SYDVKM. Trimming removed 5 bases from V and 2 bases from J, with 9 bases in between. The CDR3 has 13 residues. The DNA input per sorted-subset replicate PCR was roughly 0.2 ug, corresponding to some 33,000 T cell genomes. Libraries were prepared by immunoSEQ multiplex PCR; TCRdb keeps only in-frame clonotypes and omits some of them. The sample holds roughly 640,000 clones, roughly 97% seen once. J is TRBJ2-5 and V is TRBV28; possibly TRBD2 for D (5 bases). The sample taken for sequencing was naive CD4+ T cells sorted from blood. Subset indicated: CD45RA+ positively selected. This receptor was taken from a woman aged 30 to 39 in good health. In DNA, the CDR3 is TGTGCCAGCAGTATCGGGAAGCAAGAGACCCAGTACTTC. Residues: CASSIGKQETQYF.